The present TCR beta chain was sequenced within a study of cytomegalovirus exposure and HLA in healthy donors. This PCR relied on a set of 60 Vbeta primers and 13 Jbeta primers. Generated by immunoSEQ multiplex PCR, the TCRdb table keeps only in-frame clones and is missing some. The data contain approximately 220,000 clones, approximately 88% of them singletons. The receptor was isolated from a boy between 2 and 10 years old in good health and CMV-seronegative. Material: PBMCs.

The CDR3 spells CASSDRRWDTQYF. CDR3 DNA sequence: TGTGCCAGCAGTGACCGTCGGTGGGATACGCAGTATTTT. The V and J genes are TRBV25-1 and TRBJ2-3; no definite D call. CDR1 is MGHDK, CDR2 SYGVNS, per germline. V was trimmed by 3 bases and J by 6 bases, leaving 10 bases between them. The CDR3 totals 13 residues.